These T cell receptor beta chains were read from a single sample in a study of CD8 T cells in ankylosing spondylitis. TCRdb analysed the 5' RACE reads with MiXCR anew, one entry per CDR3 protein. Among approximately 250,000 distinct CDR3 sequences listed, over 9.5% were seen once. Sequenced input: blood, either unsorted or a sorted T cell fraction (not recorded which). Source of these receptors: a male donor with ankylosing spondylitis or in good health (not recorded which). The CDR3 runs from the conserved cysteine through the conserved F or W. D genes are given only for firm matches. Rows give clone size only sometimes, using once, few, many, or a class for an expanded clone.

TRBJ1-6 | TRBV25-1 | . | 14 | . | CASSVGTGNSPLHF | TGTGCCAGCAGTGTGGGGACGGGGAATTCACCCCTCCACTTT
TRBJ2-3 | TRBV7-2 | . | 14 | few | CASSLLGTTDTQYF | TGTGCCAGCAGCTTACTCGGGACCACAGATACGCAGTATTTT
TRBJ2-2 | TRBV11-3 | . | 12 | . | CASSRSGGELFF | TGTGCCAGCAGCCGATCCGGGGGGGAGCTGTTTTTT
TRBJ1-3 | TRBV20-1 | . | 13 | many | CSASPGAGNTIYF | TGCAGTGCTAGCCCCGGGGCTGGAAACACCATATATTTT
TRBJ1-6 | TRBV14 | . | 15 | many | CASSQGGSYNSPLHF | TGTGCCAGCAGCCAGGGTGGTTCCTATAATTCACCCCTCCACTTT
TRBJ1-1 | TRBV20-1 | . | 14 | many | CSARDPISGTEAFF | TGCAGTGCTAGGGATCCGATCTCGGGGACTGAAGCTTTCTTT
TRBJ2-1 | TRBV12-3/TRBV12-4 | TRBD1 | 14 | many | CASSFGQGRNEQFF | TGTGCCAGCAGTTTTGGACAGGGCAGGAATGAGCAGTTCTTC
TRBJ1-6 | TRBV4-1 | . | 15 | many | CASSSSGLRNSPLHF | TGCGCCAGCAGCTCCTCGGGCCTCAGAAATTCACCCCTCCACTTT
TRBJ2-6 | TRBV20-1 | . | 16 | few | CSADGRTRSGANVLTF | TGCAGTGCTGACGGGAGAACACGCTCTGGGGCCAACGTCCTGACTTTC
TRBJ1-1 | TRBV5-6 | TRBD1 | 15 | many | CASSSPGQGDTEAFF | TGTGCCAGCAGCTCGCCGGGACAGGGAGACACTGAAGCTTTCTTT
TRBJ2-7 | TRBV3-1 | . | 16 | many | CASSQDAVVEAYEQYF | TGTGCCAGCAGCCAAGATGCAGTAGTGGAGGCCTACGAGCAGTACTTC
TRBJ2-2 | TRBV29-1 | TRBD2 | 13 | many | CSVKAGRAGELFF | TGCAGCGTCAAGGCAGGGAGGGCCGGGGAGCTGTTTTTT
TRBJ2-1 | TRBV12-3/TRBV12-4 | TRBD1 | 15 | many | CATLKGGSSYNEQFF | TGTGCCACCCTAAAAGGGGGCAGCTCCTACAATGAGCAGTTCTTC
TRBJ2-7 | TRBV20-1 | . | 12 | many | CSASGQIYEQYF | TGCAGTGCTAGCGGGCAGATCTACGAGCAGTACTTC
TRBJ1-6 | TRBV7-2 | . | 16 | few | CASSWEADAYNSPLHF | TGTGCCAGCAGCTGGGAAGCGGACGCTTATAATTCACCCCTCCACTTT
TRBJ1-4 | TRBV3-1 | . | 16 | many | CASSPRAGGIGEKLFF | TGTGCCAGCAGCCCCCGCGCGGGGGGCATCGGTGAAAAACTGTTTTTT
TRBJ2-3 | TRBV12-3/TRBV12-4 | TRBD2 | 14 | many | CASSFPGGPGTQYF | TGTGCCAGCAGTTTCCCGGGGGGGCCGGGTACGCAGTATTTT